The source of this T cell receptor (beta chain) is a study of blood T cells in healthy people across ages. Trimming left V 7 bases short and J 11 bases short, with 14 bases between. Germline CDR1 MNHEY, CDR2 SVGEGT. This CDR3 comprises 11 residues. For the second PCR, which ran for roughly 7 to 11 cycles, a sample-barcoded 5' primer and a J-beta primer mix were used. MiXCR, run by TCRdb on the 5' RACE reads, gives a single entry per CDR3 protein. The sample consists of approximately 490,000 distinct CDR3 sequences, 24% of them appearing once. This sample also belongs to another study, concerning T cells of mothers and their children.

The sequenced sample was blood. The rearrangement links TRBV6-2 or TRBV6-3 to TRBJ1-1, with D perhaps TRBD1 (6 bases). This TCR was recovered from a boy between 5 and 17 years old in good health. CDR3 sequence reads: CASNQGRGAFF. CDR3 coding DNA: TGTGCCAGCAACCAGGGGCGAGGGGCTTTCTTT.